These T cell receptor beta chains were read from a single sample in a study of T cell responses to AZD1222 COVID-19 vaccine. Here immunoSEQ multiplex PCR was the method, and the copy in TCRdb shows in-frame clones only, minus some. The profile covers 150,000 or so clones, with approximately 92% appearing a single time and around 3.5% taken by the ten largest. The sequencing used peripheral blood, collected 28 days after the second AZD1222 dose. All receptors derive from an adult who received the AZD1222 COVID-19 vaccine. CDR3s include the opening cysteine and the closing phenylalanine or tryptophan. Fields, in order: J gene, clone size, V gene, D gene, CDR3 protein, CDR3 DNA. A D gene is named only where the DNA matches it firmly. Only some rows state a clone size, as once, few, many or a class for expanded clones.

TRBJ1-5,-,TRBV28,-,CASSFGRDIGNQPQHF,TGTGCCAGCAGTTTTGGCAGGGACATTGGCAATCAGCCCCAGCATTTT
TRBJ2-5,-,TRBV5-1,TRBD2,CASSPVGSGSGGRETQYF,TGCGCCAGCAGCCCCGTCGGTAGCGGGAGTGGAGGGAGAGAGACCCAGTACTTC
TRBJ2-7,-,TRBV7-2,TRBD2,CASSASGSHEQYF,TGTGCCAGCAGCGCTAGCGGGAGTCACGAGCAGTACTTC
TRBJ2-5,-,TRBV7-9,TRBD1,CASSLRTGSQETQYF,TGTGCCAGCAGCTTAAGGACAGGGAGCCAAGAGACCCAGTACTTC
TRBJ1-1,-,TRBV15,-,CATSRDPTDTEAFF,TGTGCCACCAGCAGAGATCCCACGGACACTGAAGCTTTCTTT
TRBJ1-2,-,TRBV28,TRBD1,CASSLEGARGYTF,TGTGCCAGCAGTTTGGAGGGGGCGAGGGGCTACACCTTC
TRBJ1-4,-,TRBV6-5,TRBD1,CASSYLDRVGEKLFF,TGTGCCAGCAGTTACTTGGACAGGGTCGGTGAAAAACTGTTTTTT
TRBJ2-5,-,TRBV10-3,TRBD1,CAISGGQGQETQYF,TGTGCCATCAGCGGCGGACAGGGACAAGAGACCCAGTACTTC
TRBJ1-4,-,TRBV18,-,CASSPTANTLNEKLFF,TGTGCCAGCTCACCGACCGCTAACACACTTAATGAAAAACTGTTTTTT
TRBJ2-5,-,TRBV19,-,CASSMRRGAQETQYF,TGTGCCAGTAGTATGCGGCGGGGTGCACAAGAGACCCAGTACTTC
TRBJ2-2,-,TRBV19,-,CASRSGEVTGELFF,TGTGCCAGCCGGTCAGGGGAGGTCACCGGGGAGCTGTTTTTT
TRBJ1-5,-,TRBV6-2/TRBV6-3,TRBD1,CASSRDSDQPQHF,TGTGCCAGCAGTCGGGACAGTGATCAGCCCCAGCATTTT
TRBJ1-4,-,TRBV19,-,CASSLGRLREKLFF,TGTGCCAGTAGCTTGGGACGGCTTAGGGAAAAACTGTTTTTT
TRBJ1-1,-,TRBV4-3,-,CASSQDRTPMNTEAFF,TGCGCCAGCAGCCAAGATCGAACGCCTATGAACACTGAAGCTTTCTTT
TRBJ1-1,-,TRBV19,TRBD1,CASSAEPGTVAFF,TGTGCCAGTAGTGCAGAACCCGGGACAGTAGCTTTCTTT
TRBJ1-1,-,TRBV11-2,-,CASSLFRVNAEAFF,TGTGCCAGCAGCTTATTTCGGGTTAACGCTGAAGCTTTCTTT
TRBJ2-7,-,TRBV7-9,TRBD1,CASSWGQGARGQYF,TGTGCCAGCAGCTGGGGACAGGGGGCGCGCGGGCAGTACTTC
TRBJ2-5,-,TRBV9,-,CASSVVSSNGVQYF,TGTGCCAGCAGCGTAGTGAGTAGTAATGGGGTCCAGTACTTC
TRBJ2-2,-,TRBV6-5,-,CASRNPGTGELFF,TGTGCCAGCAGGAACCCGGGGACCGGGGAGCTGTTTTTT
TRBJ2-2,-,TRBV5-1,TRBD2,CASSISGRAHTGELFF,TGCGCCAGCAGCATTAGCGGGAGGGCACACACCGGGGAGCTGTTTTTT
TRBJ1-6,-,TRBV27,TRBD1,CASSPDREVSPLHF,TGTGCCAGCAGTCCCGACAGGGAGGTCTCACCCCTCCACTTT
TRBJ1-6,-,TRBV21-1,-,CASSRPGKDNSPLHF,TGTGCCAGCAGCCGCCCGGGTAAGGATAATTCACCCCTCCACTTT
TRBJ1-5,-,TRBV28,-,CASSLGTEGGQPQHF,TGTGCCAGCAGTTTGGGGACGGAAGGTGGTCAGCCCCAGCATTTT
TRBJ1-1,once,TRBV12-3/TRBV12-4,-,CASSLVLGTEAFF,TGTGCCAGCAGTTTGGTACTCGGCACTGAAGCTTTCTTT
TRBJ1-1,-,TRBV29-1,TRBD1,CSVGDRALIGNTEAFF,TGCAGCGTTGGGGACAGGGCGCTAATTGGGAACACTGAAGCTTTCTTT
TRBJ2-3,-,TRBV28,-,CASSEDSTGDTQYF,TGTGCCAGCAGCGAGGACAGTACAGGAGATACGCAGTATTTT
TRBJ2-1,few,TRBV7-9,-,CASSFGQTLQFF,TGTGCCAGCAGCTTTGGACAGACCCTGCAGTTCTTC
TRBJ2-2,once,TRBV9,-,CASSTRGTGELFF,TGTGCCAGCAGCACTCGGGGGACCGGGGAGCTGTTTTTT
TRBJ2-7,-,TRBV28,-,CASSPSEYEQYF,TGTGCCAGCAGTCCCAGCGAATACGAGCAGTACTTC
TRBJ2-5,-,TRBV6-5,TRBD2,CASITGTSGETQYF,TGTGCCAGCATCACAGGGACTAGCGGCGAGACCCAGTACTTC
TRBJ2-3,-,TRBV20-1,-,CSATRDTQYF,TGCAGTGCTACGCGGGATACGCAGTATTTT
TRBJ1-5,-,TRBV6-1,-,CASSENRGMEPQHF,TGTGCCAGCAGTGAAAATCGGGGAATGGAGCCCCAGCATTTT
TRBJ2-4,-,TRBV6-2/TRBV6-3,-,CASSLGAAIQYF,TGTGCCAGCAGCCTTGGAGCGGCCATTCAGTACTTC
TRBJ2-3,-,TRBV4-2,TRBD1,CASSHSQGDTDTQYF,TGTGCCAGCAGCCATTCTCAGGGGGACACAGATACGCAGTATTTT
TRBJ2-7,-,TRBV5-1,TRBD2,CASSFLGGTYEQYF,TGCGCCAGCAGCTTTTTGGGGGGGACCTACGAGCAGTACTTC
TRBJ1-1,-,TRBV12-3/TRBV12-4,-,CASSFGGEAFF,TGTGCCAGCAGTTTTGGCGGAGAAGCTTTCTTT
TRBJ1-3,-,TRBV28,-,CASSLSRKSSGNTIYF,TGTGCCAGCAGTTTATCCCGAAAGAGCTCTGGAAACACCATATATTTT
TRBJ2-5,once,TRBV7-3,-,CASSLGGGYQETQYF,TGTGCCAGCAGCTTAGGCGGAGGTTACCAAGAGACCCAGTACTTC
TRBJ2-3,-,TRBV6-4,-,CASSVRAGADTQYF,TGTGCCAGCAGTGTGAGGGCGGGCGCGGATACGCAGTATTTT
TRBJ1-5,-,TRBV19,TRBD1,CASSNGQGRTNQPQHF,TGTGCCAGTAGTAACGGACAGGGGCGGACAAATCAGCCCCAGCATTTT
TRBJ2-2,-,TRBV3-1/TRBV3-2,TRBD2,CASRSGTSGSGELFF,TGTGCCAGCAGGTCCGGGACTAGCGGGAGTGGGGAGCTGTTTTTT